This TCR beta chain was observed in a study of vaccination effects on CD4 cells after COVID-19 (dated by TCRdb to between 2021 and 2024). As for the study more broadly: Each participant got two doses of an mRNA SARS-CoV-2 vaccine, either BNT162b2 or mRNA-1273. In both COVID-19 convalescent patients and infection-naive vaccine recipients, the study compared SARS-CoV-2 spike-specific CD4+ TCR repertoires from before mRNA vaccination with those from after it. A total of ten to eleven COVID-19 convalescent patients and a few SARS-CoV-2-naive healthy vaccine recipients were included in the full study. The Oncomine TCR Beta short-read assay on an Illumina iSeq 100 was used to sequence cultures from other donors in the study.

Its CDR3 holds 13 amino acids, cysteine through phenylalanine. Of all the DNA, just the CDR3 is kept, 39 bases in frame from base 1. V is reduced by 4 bases and J by 1 base, leaving a spacing of 8 bases between them. CDR1 is given as SGHDT and CDR2 as YYEEEE, both from the germline V gene. Concerning this clone: The clone's antigen remains unknown. No much larger clone is present one base from it, and per-base qualities are unavailable.

The ViraFEST assay stimulated PBMC with viral peptide pools and then used TCR sequencing to identify antigen-specific CD4+ T cell clonotypes by expansion. After 10 days of culture, CD4+ T cells were isolated with the EasySep CD4+ T cell isolation kit. The absence of prior SARS-CoV-2 infection in healthy vaccine recipients was confirmed by negative nucleocapsid antibodies before and after vaccination. Each well held roughly 2.2 million PBMC cultured in IMDM containing roughly 4.9% human AB serum, about 10 IU/ml IL-2 and gentamicin, along with approximately 10 ug/ml peptides. Half of the culture medium was replaced with fresh IL-2-containing medium on days 3 and 7. Unless noted otherwise, every peptide stimulation condition was cultured in triplicate wells. PBMC were separated from whole blood using Ficoll-Paque Plus gradient centrifugation and were then either cryopreserved at -140C or used fresh. The overlapping peptide pools covered the spike proteins of SARS-CoV-2 and of the common cold coronaviruses HCoV-NL63, HCoV-OC43 and HCoV-229E. The QIAamp micro DNA kit was used to extract genomic DNA from the cultured CD4+ T cells.

What the authors observed across the whole study: Among healthy vaccine recipients, nearly all vaccine-induced clones were SARS-CoV-2 mono-reactive, and just 1 of 255 was cross-reactive with common cold coronaviruses. At late post-vaccination timepoints, both infection-induced and vaccine-induced clones showed marked clonal contraction, consistent with waning T cell responses. The study was limited by a small number of convalescent patients, and early post-infection timepoints were lacking.

Receptor libraries were prepared by the immunoSEQ multiplex PCR assay. TCR beta CDR3 sequencing was performed on DNA from the cultured, isolated CD4+ T cells. The authors' pipeline ran thus. Non-productive TCR sequences were removed and reads were trimmed to the CDR3 region, keeping CDR3s of at least 7 amino acids. Antigen-specific clonotypes were identified using the MANAFEST web app by comparison of expansion in peptide wells against reference cultures. Positive clones required FDR<0.05 expansion versus reference and all other wells, odds ratio above 5, and frequency above 0.1% in two replicate wells. A clonotype was called cross-reactive if it was significantly expanded both in SARS-CoV-2 spike wells and in at least one common cold coronavirus spike condition. Using the stringdist R package, CDR3 similarity was measured by Levenshtein distance, and unrooted trees were constructed with ape in R 3.6.1. The table was pulled from immuneACCESS by TCRdb, which kept in-frame rearrangements only. Such tables lose some clones; where checked, under half of the loss comes from unresolved V genes, and the rest has no known cause. V, J and clone size were drawn from that table, and D and trimming were deduced from the DNA. The sample yields under 70,000 clones; roughly 76% were counted once. Around 3.8% of the sample is held by the ten biggest clonotypes.

The sample was CD4+ T cells from PBMCs cultured with HCoV-OC43 spike peptides, taken before COVID-19 vaccination. The meaning of the sample's cell subset or site label: HCoV-OC43 spike overlapping peptide pool stimulation. This TCR came from a human donor who received a COVID-19 vaccine. The rearranged segments are TRBV5-6 and TRBJ1-1, with no reliable assignment of the D segment. Here the CDR3 is given as CASSSPRNTEAFF. At the DNA level, the sequence is TGTGCCAGCAGCAGCCCGAGGAACACTGAAGCTTTCTTT.